Below, 6 T cell receptor beta chains from the same sample are listed, as sequenced in a study of blood T cell repertoires in COVID-19. The repertoire was sequenced with immunoSEQ multiplex PCR; TCRdb's copy has only in-frame clones and lacks some. The data show about 160,000 clones, roughly 84% seen once. Sequences were obtained from peripheral blood. These receptors were taken from a woman older than 75 with active or convalescent COVID-19.

The chain employs TRBV11-2 and TRBJ2-1; 8 positions agree with TRBD2. Germline loops: CDR1 SGHAT, CDR2 FQNNGV. With 2 bases clipped from V and 7 bases from J, the junction kept 7 bases outside the gene matches. The CDR3 contains 15 residues. For the CDR3, the DNA is TGTGCCAGCAGCTTAATCGGGACTAGTAGTAATGAGCAGTTCTTC. Its protein is CASSLIGTSSNEQFF.

The chain uses TRBV4-1 and TRBJ2-1; maybe TRBD2 (5 bases). The CDR3 sequence is 17 residues long. V lost 1 base and J lost 4, with 17 bases in between. CDR1 is MGHRA and CDR2 is YSYEKL in the germline V gene. This chain's CDR3 is CASSQAVVLVSYNEQFF. Written as DNA, the CDR3 is TGCGCCAGCAGCCAAGCAGTGGTACTAGTCTCGTACAATGAGCAGTTCTTC.

This clone was seen repeatedly, ten times or more. The chain is built from TRBV12-3 or TRBV12-4 and TRBJ1-5; no reliable D call. The CDR3 is made up of 13 amino acids. Deletions cut 5 bases from V and 9 bases from J, with 14 bases between. The CDR3: CASSTTPEGPQHF. CDR3 DNA: TGTGCCAGCAGTACAACCCCCGAGGGGCCCCAGCATTTT.

This clone was picked up one time. The gene calls are TRBV10-3 and TRBJ2-1, with 10 bases identical to TRBD2. This CDR3 contains 16 residues. Unmatched junction bases numbered 6, after V lost 4 bases and J lost 3 bases. Looked up from germline, CDR1 is ENHRY and CDR2 is SYGVKD. Here the CDR3 reads CAISVRASGSYNEQFF. The CDR3 DNA reads as TGTGCCATCAGTGTTAGGGCTAGCGGGAGCTACAATGAGCAGTTCTTC.

This chain uses TRBV21-1 with TRBJ1-6. TRBV21-1 is annotated as a pseudogene. The CDR3 sequence is 15 residues long. CDR3 in amino acids: CASSKERGLPSPLHF. The CDR3 DNA sequence: TGTGCCAGCAGCAAAGAAAGAGGGTTGCCTTCACCCCTCCACTTT.

The CDR3 is CASSRGGRGNEQFF. The DNA of the CDR3 is TGTGCCAGCTCGAGGGGCGGGAGGGGCAATGAGCAGTTCTTC. The rearrangement uses TRBV6-5 and TRBJ2-1; TRBD2 aligns across 9 bases. This CDR3 spans 14 amino acids. The germline V gene encodes CDR1 MNHEY and CDR2 SVGAGI. V lost 8 bases to trimming and J lost 6 bases; unmatched junction nucleotides: 8.